Here is one T cell receptor (beta chain) with its context. This entry is derived from a study of blood T cell repertoires in COVID-19. V dropped 2 bases and J dropped 2; count of bases not matched to a gene: 8. Germline V lookup: CDR1 GTSNPN, CDR2 SVGIG (reference sequence). The CDR3 has 16 residues. Some clones are missing from TCRdb's copy, which holds only in-frame ones; the method was immunoSEQ multiplex PCR. The data contain a few hundred thousand clones, approximately 83% of them seen just once; the ten biggest clones take up roughly 2.2%. This clonotype was obtained from a man aged 25-40 years who had recovered from COVID-19. The specimen was PBMCs or T cells enriched from blood (not recorded which). V and J are TRBV30 and TRBJ1-5, with TRBD1 matching 8 bases. CDR3 sequence: CAWSHRGDRGNQPQHF. CDR3 nucleotides: TGTGCCTGGAGTCACAGGGGGGATCGAGGCAATCAGCCCCAGCATTTT.